This TCR beta chain was obtained from a study of T cell changes during pregnancy in multiple sclerosis. The table came from immunoSEQ multiplex PCR; TCRdb's copy has only in-frame clones and leaves some out. The sample shows roughly 40,000 clones, around 90% of them seen only once. The CDR3 is made up of 16 amino acids. V shed 1 base, J shed 2 bases, and the junction held 5 bases outside the gene matches. Germline V CDR1 and CDR2: SGDLS, YYNGEE. This material consisted of CD8+ T cells from peripheral blood mononuclear cells, taken before pregnancy. The TCR originated in a female donor with multiple sclerosis, enrolled in a pregnancy study. The genes are TRBV9 and TRBJ2-3; the match to TRBD2 covers 9 bases. CDR3 amino acids: CASSVSSGRLTDTQYF. CDR3 nucleotides: TGTGCCAGCAGCGTATCCAGCGGGAGGCTCACAGATACGCAGTATTTT.